This TCR beta chain was found in a study of response to subunit inactivated influenza vaccine. This clonotype was counted many times. What it binds is unknown. From the RT-PCR reads, TCRdb called clonotypes with MiXCR, one entry per CDR3 protein. In the table there are about 520,000 distinct CDR3 sequences, around 9.9% of which are singletons. The study, taken as a whole, reports: Authors suggested each seasonal flu vaccination may recruit only limited numbers of new T cells.

The CDR3 runs 16 residues. V was clipped by 2 bases and J by 1 base; unmatched bases: 5. This material consisted of PBMCs from blood, taken more than 35 days after vaccination. The receptor was derived from a man between 45 and 60 years old who received an inactivated influenza vaccine. V gene TRBV12-3 or TRBV12-4 combines with J gene TRBJ2-3; 8 nucleotides line up with TRBD2. In DNA, the CDR3 is TGTGCCAGCAGTTTAAACAGCGGGGGACGCACAGATACGCAGTATTTT. Protein sequence: CASSLNSGGRTDTQYF.